This TCR beta chain was obtained from a study of T cells in Graves' hyperthyroidism and ophthalmopathy. In its sample, this clonotype was seen many times. Its specificity is not known. Regions amplified from RNA transcripts were the TCR beta CDR3 regions. TCR CDR3 regions were first amplified by RT-PCR with HTBI primers. TCRdb re-analysed the multiplex PCR reads in MiXCR, keeping a single row per CDR3 protein. The data show about 420,000 distinct CDR3 sequences, with approximately 14% seen just once and approximately 7.5% held by the top ten. The CDR3 has 12 amino acids. Germline CDR1 reads ENHRY; CDR2 reads SYGVKD. V was pared by 2 bases and J by 6 bases, with 7 bases between. Notes on the study in general: Ophthalmopathy could be told apart from stable hyperthyroidism with a 13 V-J model. Ophthalmopathy, as predicted by the model, came a median around 7 months after the prediction.

In making diagnoses, clinical symptoms, serum thyroxine and TRAb, thyroid ultrasound and orbital computed tomography were all used. This sample holds PBMCs from about 10 ml fresh peripheral blood. Source material: blood. This rearrangement joins TRBV10-3 to TRBJ1-2; unclear D gene. This TCR was sampled from a woman under 30 with Graves' hyperthyroidism. CDR3 DNA sequence: TGTGCCATCAGTGAGCCTTCCGATGGCTACACCTTC. Translation: CAISEPSDGYTF.